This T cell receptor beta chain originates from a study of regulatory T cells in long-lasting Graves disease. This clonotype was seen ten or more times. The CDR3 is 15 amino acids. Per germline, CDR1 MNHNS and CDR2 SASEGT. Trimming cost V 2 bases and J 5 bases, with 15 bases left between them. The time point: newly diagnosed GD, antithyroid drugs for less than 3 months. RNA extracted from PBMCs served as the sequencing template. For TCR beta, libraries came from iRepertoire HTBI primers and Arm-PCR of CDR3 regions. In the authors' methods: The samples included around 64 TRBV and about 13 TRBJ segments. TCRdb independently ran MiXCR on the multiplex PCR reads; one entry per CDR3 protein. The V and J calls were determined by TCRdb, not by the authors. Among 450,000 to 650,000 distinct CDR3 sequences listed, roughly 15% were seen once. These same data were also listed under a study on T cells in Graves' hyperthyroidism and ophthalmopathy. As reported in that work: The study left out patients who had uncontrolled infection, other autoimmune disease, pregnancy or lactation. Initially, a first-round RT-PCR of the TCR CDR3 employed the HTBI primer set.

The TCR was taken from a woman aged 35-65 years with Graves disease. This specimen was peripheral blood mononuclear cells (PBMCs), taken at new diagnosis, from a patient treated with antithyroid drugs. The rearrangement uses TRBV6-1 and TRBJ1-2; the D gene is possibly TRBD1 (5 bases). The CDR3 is CASSEMGLLGYGYTF. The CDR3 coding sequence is TGTGCCAGCAGTGAAATGGGACTCCTGGGGTATGGCTACACCTTC.